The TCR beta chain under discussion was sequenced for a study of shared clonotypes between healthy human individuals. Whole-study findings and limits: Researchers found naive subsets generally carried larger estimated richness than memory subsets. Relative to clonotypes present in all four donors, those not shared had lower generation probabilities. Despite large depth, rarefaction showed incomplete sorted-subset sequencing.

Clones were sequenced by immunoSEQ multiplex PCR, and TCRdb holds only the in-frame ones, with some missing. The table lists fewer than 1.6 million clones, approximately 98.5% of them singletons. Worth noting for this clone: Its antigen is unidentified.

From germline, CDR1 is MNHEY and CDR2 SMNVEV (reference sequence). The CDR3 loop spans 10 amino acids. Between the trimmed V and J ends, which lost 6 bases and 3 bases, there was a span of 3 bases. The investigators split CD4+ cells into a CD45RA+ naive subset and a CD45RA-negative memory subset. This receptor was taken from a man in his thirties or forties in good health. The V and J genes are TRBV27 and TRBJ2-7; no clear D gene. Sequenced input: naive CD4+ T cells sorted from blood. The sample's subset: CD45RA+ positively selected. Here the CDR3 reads CASRGYEQYF. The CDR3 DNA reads TGTGCCAGCAGGGGCTACGAGCAGTACTTC.